The TCR beta chain under discussion was sequenced for a study of blood T cell repertoires in COVID-19. V lost 0 bases and J 1 base, leaving 6 bases between the germline ends. Looked up from germline, CDR1 is MGHRA and CDR2 is YSYEKL. The CDR3 extends over 14 amino acids. Profiling relied on immunoSEQ multiplex PCR, and the TCRdb table lists in-frame clones only, not all of them. The table records roughly 150,000 clones, roughly 85% of them present only once. The sequencing sample was made of peripheral blood. The TCR was taken from a woman aged 55-69 years with COVID-19, enrolled during active disease. The chain links TRBV4-1 to TRBJ1-1; the D is unclear. In DNA form, the CDR3 reads TGCGCCAGCAGCCAAGACCGGAGGAACACTGAAGCTTTCTTT. Translated, it gives CASSQDRRNTEAFF.